This T cell receptor beta chain comes out of a study of T cells in tumors after PD-1 blockade. Study-level information: Blood samples averaged around 100,000 templates (range about 23,000-280,000) and 36,536 unique clonotypes. Study observations and caveats: Peripheral recruitment is suggested, as some novel exhausted tumor clones were in pre-treatment blood.

The CDR3 is 15 amino acids. Germline V gene data show CDR1 as SGHNT and CDR2 as YYREEE (reference sequence). Trimming left V 0 bases short and J 8 bases short, with 16 bases between. Input was 616 ng to 6,004 ng of genomic DNA from tumor or blood. Measured with immunoSEQ multiplex PCR; TCRdb has only the in-frame clones, and not every one. Among about 15,000 clones listed, approximately 80% were seen once. About this clone: No antigen is known for it.

This TCR was recovered from a human donor with basal cell carcinoma. The chain links TRBV5-4 to TRBJ2-3; D tentatively reads TRBD1 or TRBD2 (7 bases each). The material was PBMCs, obtained after anti-PD-1 treatment. CDR3 nucleotide sequence: TGTGCCAGCAGCTTGGAGGGGGCGGGGGCGGGTACGCAGTATTTT. It encodes CASSLEGAGAGTQYF.